This TCR beta chain was recovered during a study of T cells in tumors after PD-1 blockade (dated by TCRdb to 2018 to 2020). About the full investigation: Patients with prior checkpoint blockade, systemic immunosuppressant use, or recent radiotherapy or other anti-cancer therapy within 4 weeks were excluded. Ongoing daily vismodegib 150 mg was also given to a subset of patients during anti-PD-1 treatment. RECIST version 1.1 was used to evaluate clinical response. Paired single-cell RNA and TCR sequencing was performed on site-matched tumors from BCC or SCC patients before and after anti-PD-1 therapy. On average, tumor samples yielded 26,066 TCR templates (range about 500-100,000) and under 7,000 unique clonotypes, 15 to 25-fold deeper than single-cell TCR sequencing.

Study-wide findings and limitations: Around 40% of tumor TCR clonotypes were found in blood, and some novel exhausted tumor clones appeared in pre-treatment blood, suggesting peripheral recruitment. Clonal replacement appeared only between pre- and post-treatment samples, not between two pre-treatment samples, arguing against biopsy timing or location artifacts. In squamous cell carcinoma, roughly 48% of expanded exhausted clones were novel, compared with more than 25% of other expanded CD8+ clones. Most exhausted CD8+ clones that expanded after therapy were novel clonotypes not detected before treatment, suggesting clonal replacement instead of reinvigoration of pre-existing clones. The source of novel T cell clones was not identified and could include lymphoid organs or rare unexpanded clones within the tumor or its periphery.

From its cysteine to its phenylalanine, the CDR3 spans 17 amino acids. Only the CDR3 region is kept as DNA, spanning 51 bases read in frame from base 1. Based on the germline V gene, the CDR1 and CDR2 sequences are MDHEN and SYDVKM. Between the V and J ends, shortened by 6 bases and 4 bases respectively, the junction contains 24 bases. Deep TCRbeta sequencing was performed with the immunoSEQ platform. The published analysis was carried out like this. Only productive rearrangements were exported from the immunoSEQ Analyzer for downstream analysis. A two-sided binomial test at Bonferroni-corrected P below 0.01 was used to call clones with significant expansion or contraction between timepoints. T cell phenotypes were assigned to bulk TCRbeta clonotypes by matching the clonotypes to single-cell RNA+TCR-seq clones that had the same TCRbeta sequence. Using bulk TCR sequencing data, clone enrichment in tumor was calculated by dividing a clone's tumor frequency by the same clone's PBMC frequency. TCRs were sorted with GLIPH into specificity groups, meaning clusters of distinct TCRs that share CDR3 motifs and likely recognize common antigens. The table comes from immuneACCESS by way of TCRdb, which keeps in-frame sequences with V and J called. Part of the clones is missing from these tables; in studies checked, under half for an unresolved V gene and the rest for unknown reasons. For V, J and clone size, that table is used; D and trimming come from the DNA. The sample profile shows 12,000 to 15,000 clones; around 62% of them were found once. The top ten clonotypes cover about 31% of the sample.

In light of the paper, this sample's time point label describes: after anti-PD-1 therapy. Tumor biopsies were site-matched, taken from the same primary tumor before and after PD-1 blockade. Patients received pembrolizumab 200 mg every 3 weeks or cemiplimab 350 mg every 2 weeks. Post-treatment squamous cell carcinoma samples were collected on average 31 days after treatment start, so that early T cell dynamics were captured. Genomic DNA extracted from tumor biopsies or peripheral blood was used for bulk TCRbeta sequencing, with input ranging from about 600 ng to 6,004 ng. To detect rare clonotypes with greater sensitivity than single-cell TCR sequencing, bulk TCRbeta sequencing was done on the leftover biopsy material. All patients had histologically proven advanced or metastatic basal or squamous cell carcinoma and were poor candidates for surgical resection. The squamous cell carcinoma cohort comprised a handful of patients with serial tumor biopsies taken during anti-PD-1 treatment. Fresh biopsies were taken from the primary tumor site, and part of the biopsy material was kept in RNAlater for exome and bulk TCR sequencing.

A remark on this clone: The specificity of this receptor is unknown. Base qualities are not at hand, and no much larger clone is one base apart.

Recombination joined TRBV28 with TRBJ1-2; TRBD1 is a possible D gene, resting on 5 matching bases. The clonotype was recovered from a human donor with cutaneous squamous cell carcinoma. Sequencing used tumor tissue, obtained after anti-PD-1 treatment. CDR3 region: CASSSAQVGALGYGYTF. The DNA reads TGTGCCAGCAGCAGCGCCCAGGTTGGGGCGTTGGGCTATGGCTACACCTTC.